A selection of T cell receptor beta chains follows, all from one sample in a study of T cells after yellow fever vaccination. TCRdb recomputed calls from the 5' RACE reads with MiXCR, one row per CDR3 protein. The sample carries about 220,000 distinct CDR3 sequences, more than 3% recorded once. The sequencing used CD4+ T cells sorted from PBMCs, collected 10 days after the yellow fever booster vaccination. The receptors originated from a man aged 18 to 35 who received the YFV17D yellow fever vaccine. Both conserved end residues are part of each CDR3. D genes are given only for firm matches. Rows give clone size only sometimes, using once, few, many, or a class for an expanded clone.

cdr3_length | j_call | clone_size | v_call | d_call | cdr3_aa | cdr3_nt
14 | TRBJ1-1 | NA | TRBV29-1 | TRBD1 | CSARLGQGDTEAFF | TGCAGCGCCCGCCTTGGACAGGGTGACACTGAAGCTTTCTTT
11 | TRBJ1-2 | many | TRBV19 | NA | CASRRYYGYTF | TGTGCCAGTAGGCGTTACTATGGCTACACCTTC
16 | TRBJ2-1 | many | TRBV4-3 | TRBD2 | CASSLGTVAGSNEQFF | TGCGCCAGCAGCCTAGGGACGGTAGCGGGGTCAAATGAGCAGTTCTTC
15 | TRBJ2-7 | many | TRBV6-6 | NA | CASSSRGASSYEQYF | TGTGCCAGCAGTTCCAGGGGGGCCAGCTCCTACGAGCAGTACTTC
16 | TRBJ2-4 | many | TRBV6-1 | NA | CASRGGQGVDKNIQYF | TGTGCCAGCAGAGGAGGGCAGGGGGTTGACAAAAACATTCAGTACTTC
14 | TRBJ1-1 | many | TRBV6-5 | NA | CASSDHRDNTEAFF | TGTGCCAGCAGTGACCACCGGGATAACACTGAAGCTTTCTTT
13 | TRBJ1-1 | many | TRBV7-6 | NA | CASSLMLRAEAFF | TGTGCCAGCAGCTTAATGTTACGGGCTGAAGCTTTCTTT
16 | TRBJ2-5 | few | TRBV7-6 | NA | CASSLGATGGQETQYF | TGTGCCAGCAGCTTAGGGGCCACGGGCGGTCAGGAGACCCAGTACTTC
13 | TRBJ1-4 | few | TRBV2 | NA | CASSELGYEKLFF | TGTGCCAGCAGTGAATTGGGGTATGAAAAACTGTTTTTT
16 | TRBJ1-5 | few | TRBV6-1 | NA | CASRTYVGQHNQPQHF | TGTGCCAGCAGGACTTACGTCGGTCAACACAATCAGCCCCAGCATTTT
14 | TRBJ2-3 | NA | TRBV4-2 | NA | CASSDRRGTDTQYF | TGTGCCAGCAGCGACCGGAGAGGCACAGATACGCAGTATTTT
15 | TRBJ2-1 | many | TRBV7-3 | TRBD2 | CASSSLAGGPAEQFF | TGTGCCAGCAGCTCTTTAGCGGGGGGGCCCGCTGAGCAGTTCTTC
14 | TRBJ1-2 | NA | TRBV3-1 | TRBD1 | CASSLGQSRYGYTF | TGTGCCAGCAGCCTGGGACAGAGCCGATATGGCTACACCTTC
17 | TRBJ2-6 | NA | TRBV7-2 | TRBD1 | CASSFLATGAGANVLTF | TGTGCCAGCAGCTTCCTCGCGACAGGGGCTGGGGCCAACGTCCTGACTTTC
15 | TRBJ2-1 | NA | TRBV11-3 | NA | CASSLDSGGVGEQFF | TGTGCCAGCAGCTTAGATTCCGGAGGGGTAGGTGAGCAGTTCTTC
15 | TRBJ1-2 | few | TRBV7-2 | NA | CASSLVTSSHYGYTF | TGTGCCAGCAGCTTAGTTACATCATCCCACTATGGCTACACCTTC
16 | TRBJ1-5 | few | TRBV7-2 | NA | CASSLDRGGGNQPQHF | TGTGCCAGCAGTCTCGACCGGGGAGGAGGAAATCAGCCCCAGCATTTT
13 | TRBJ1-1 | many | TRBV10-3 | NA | CAINFQGGTEAFF | TGTGCCATCAATTTTCAGGGCGGCACTGAAGCTTTCTTT
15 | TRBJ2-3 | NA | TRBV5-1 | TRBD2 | CASSLGSGDTGTQYF | TGCGCCAGCAGCTTGGGTAGCGGGGACACGGGTACGCAGTATTTT
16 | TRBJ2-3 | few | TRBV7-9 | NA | CASSLAWSGGTDTQYF | TGTGCCAGCAGCTTAGCATGGTCGGGGGGCACAGATACGCAGTATTTT
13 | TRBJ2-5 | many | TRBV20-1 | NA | CSATRTSPETQYF | TGCAGTGCTACTCGGACGTCTCCAGAGACCCAGTACTTC
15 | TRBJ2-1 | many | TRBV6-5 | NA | CASSYSARVRNEQFF | TGTGCCAGCAGTTACTCGGCCAGGGTTAGAAATGAGCAGTTCTTC
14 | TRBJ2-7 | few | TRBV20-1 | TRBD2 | CSAVGTSGTYEQYF | TGCAGTGCTGTGGGGACTAGCGGGACCTACGAGCAGTACTTC
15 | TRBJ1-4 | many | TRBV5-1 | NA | CASSPDGGRGEKLFF | TGCGCCAGCAGCCCAGACGGAGGCCGGGGTGAAAAACTGTTTTTT
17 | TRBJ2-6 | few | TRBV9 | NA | CASSVAGTISGANVLTF | TGTGCCAGCAGCGTAGCTGGGACGATATCTGGGGCCAACGTCCTGACTTTC
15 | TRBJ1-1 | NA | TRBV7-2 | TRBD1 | CASSTRWQGATEAFF | TGTGCCAGCAGCACTAGATGGCAGGGGGCGACTGAAGCTTTCTTT
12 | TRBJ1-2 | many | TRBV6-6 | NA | CASSPPGAGYTF | TGTGCCAGCAGCCCCCCCGGGGCCGGCTACACCTTC
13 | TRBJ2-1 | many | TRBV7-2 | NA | CASSWGRHNEQFF | TGTGCCAGCAGCTGGGGACGGCACAATGAGCAGTTCTTC
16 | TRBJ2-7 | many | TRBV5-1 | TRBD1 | CASSSPWDRGVDEQYF | TGCGCCAGCAGCTCGCCGTGGGACAGGGGCGTGGACGAGCAGTACTTC
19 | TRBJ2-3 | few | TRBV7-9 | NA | CASSFTTGWGFQEGDTQYF | TGTGCCAGCAGCTTCACGACCGGGTGGGGATTCCAGGAAGGGGATACGCAGTATTTT
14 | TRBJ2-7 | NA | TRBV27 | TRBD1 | CASSRRTGLYEQYF | TGTGCCAGCAGCCGACGGACAGGACTGTACGAGCAGTACTTC
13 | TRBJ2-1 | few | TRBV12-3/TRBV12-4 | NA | CASTWTDYNEQFF | TGTGCCAGCACCTGGACAGACTACAATGAGCAGTTCTTC
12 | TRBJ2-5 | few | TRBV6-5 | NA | CASNGNEETQYF | TGTGCCAGCAACGGCAATGAGGAGACCCAGTACTTC
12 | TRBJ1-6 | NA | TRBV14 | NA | CASSQDRSPLHF | TGTGCCAGCAGCCAAGACCGCTCACCCCTCCACTTT
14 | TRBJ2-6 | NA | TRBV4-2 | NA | CASSQTGGANVLTF | TGTGCCAGCAGCCAAACAGGTGGGGCCAACGTCCTGACTTTC
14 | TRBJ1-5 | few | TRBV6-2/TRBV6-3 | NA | CASDLDSFNQPQHF | TGTGCCAGCGACCTCGACAGCTTCAATCAGCCCCAGCATTTT
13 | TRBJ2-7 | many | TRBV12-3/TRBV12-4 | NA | CASSSGLGGEQYF | TGTGCCAGCAGTTCCGGACTGGGCGGCGAGCAGTACTTC
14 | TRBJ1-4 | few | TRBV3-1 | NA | CASSEFQDNEKLFF | TGTGCCAGCAGCGAATTTCAGGATAATGAAAAACTGTTTTTT
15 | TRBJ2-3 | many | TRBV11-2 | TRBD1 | CASSGWTGEEGTQYF | TGTGCCAGCAGCGGGTGGACAGGGGAAGAAGGTACGCAGTATTTT
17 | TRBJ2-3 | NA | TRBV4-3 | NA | CASSQDIGTSSTDTQYF | TGCGCCAGCAGCCAAGATATAGGGACTTCAAGCACAGATACGCAGTATTTT
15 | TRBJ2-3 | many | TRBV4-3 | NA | CASSLGTTSTDTQYF | TGCGCCAGCAGCCTCGGGACAACGAGCACAGATACGCAGTATTTT
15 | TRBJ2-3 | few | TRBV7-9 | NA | CASSAVASSVDTQYF | TGTGCCAGCAGCGCCGTGGCAAGCAGTGTAGATACGCAGTATTTT
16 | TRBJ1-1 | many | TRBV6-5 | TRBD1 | CASSYFRQGGVTEAFF | TGTGCCAGCAGTTACTTCCGACAGGGAGGAGTCACTGAAGCTTTCTTT
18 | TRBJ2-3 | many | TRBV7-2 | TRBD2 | CASSLVALAGGLTDTQYF | TGTGCCAGCAGCTTAGTGGCACTAGCGGGGGGGCTCACAGATACGCAGTATTTT
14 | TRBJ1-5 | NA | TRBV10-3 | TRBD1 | CAISSQGGSQPQHF | TGTGCCATCAGTTCACAGGGGGGTAGTCAGCCCCAGCATTTT
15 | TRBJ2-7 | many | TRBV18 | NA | CASSPLRDRQGEQYF | TGTGCCAGCTCACCACTTCGGGACCGCCAAGGCGAGCAGTACTTC
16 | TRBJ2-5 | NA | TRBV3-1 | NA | CASSLRTDSYQETQYF | TGTGCCAGCAGCCTGAGGACGGACTCGTACCAAGAGACCCAGTACTTC
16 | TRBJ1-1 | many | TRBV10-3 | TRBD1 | CATTAGTGGAVLEAFF | TGTGCCACCACGGCCGGGACAGGGGGCGCGGTACTTGAAGCTTTCTTT
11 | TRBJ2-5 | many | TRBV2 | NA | CASSGEETQYF | TGTGCCAGCAGTGGAGAGGAGACCCAGTACTTC
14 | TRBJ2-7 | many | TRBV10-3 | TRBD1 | CAISDLDRDQGEYF | TGTGCCATCAGTGACCTGGACAGGGACCAAGGGGAGTACTTC
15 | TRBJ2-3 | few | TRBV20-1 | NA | CSASPRKRNTDTQYF | TGCAGTGCTAGCCCCCGAAAGAGGAACACAGATACGCAGTATTTT
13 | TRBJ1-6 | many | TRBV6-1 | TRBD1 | CASRGTGGSPLHF | TGTGCCAGCCGCGGGACAGGGGGCTCACCCCTCCACTTT
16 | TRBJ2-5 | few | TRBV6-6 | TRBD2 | CASSYSASGGQETQYF | TGTGCCAGCAGTTACTCGGCTAGCGGGGGGCAAGAGACCCAGTACTTC
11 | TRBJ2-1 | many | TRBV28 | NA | CATDIHNEQFF | TGTGCGACGGACATTCACAATGAGCAGTTCTTC
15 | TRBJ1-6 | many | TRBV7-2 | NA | CASSLVLGYNSPLHF | TGTGCCAGCAGCTTAGTATTGGGGTATAATTCACCCCTCCACTTT
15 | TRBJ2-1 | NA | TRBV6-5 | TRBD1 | CASSYNPGQINEQFF | TGTGCCAGCAGTTACAACCCGGGACAGATTAATGAGCAGTTCTTC
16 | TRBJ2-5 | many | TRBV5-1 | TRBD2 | CASSFFLAGVQETQYF | TGCGCCAGCAGCTTCTTTTTAGCGGGAGTACAAGAGACCCAGTACTTC
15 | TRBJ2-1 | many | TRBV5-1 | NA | CASSRSSAAYNEQFF | TGCGCCAGCAGCCGATCTAGCGCAGCCTACAATGAGCAGTTCTTC
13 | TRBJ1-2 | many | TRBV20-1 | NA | CSAPMGANYGYTF | TGCAGTGCCCCCATGGGGGCTAACTATGGCTACACCTTC